The 20 T cell receptor beta chains presented below share a single source sample, sequenced in a study of CD8 T cells in ankylosing spondylitis (dated by TCRdb to between 2016 and 2019). The method behind the library was 5' RACE. The instrument given in TCRdb is Illumina HiSeq 2500. TCRdb trimmed public reads at Q25 via fastp, called clones via MiXCR and kept in-frame beta chains. Rows with one shared CDR3 protein collapse into an entry with the most common genes and DNA. A total of about 35,000 distinct CDR3 sequences appear in this sample, around 10% of them only once. Roughly a sixth of the sample lies in the top ten. Sequenced sample: blood, either unsorted or a sorted T cell fraction (not recorded which). All receptors come from a male donor with ankylosing spondylitis or in good health (not recorded which).

This clonotype appeared many times. The rearrangement joins TRBV7-6 to TRBJ2-7; 10 positions agree with TRBD1. In germline, CDR1 is SGHVS, CDR2 FNYEAQ. Trimming removed 5 bases from V and 5 bases from J; junction bases left unmatched: 9. The CDR3 contains 15 residues. CDR3 amino acids: CASSRGTGASDEQYF. The CDR3 DNA is TGTGCCAGCAGCCGCGGGACAGGGGCGAGCGACGAGCAGTACTTC.

This clonotype was picked up many times. The V and J genes are TRBV7-3 and TRBJ2-2, with D perhaps matching TRBD2 (6 bases). Germline loops: CDR1 SGHTA, CDR2 FQGTGA. The CDR3 has 13 amino acids. With 2 bases removed from V and 7 bases from J, the gap between germline ends came to 8 bases. The CDR3 coding sequence is TGTGCCAGCAGCTTACTGCGGGGCGGGGAGCTGTTTTTT. Its protein product is CASSLLRGGELFF.

This clonotype was found many times. The V gene is TRBV9, the J gene TRBJ2-1; 12 bases are a match to TRBD2. The trim removed 4 bases at V and 7 bases at J, leaving 12 bases unmatched. The CDR3 length is 17 residues. Germline V gene data show CDR1 as SGDLS and CDR2 as YYNGEE. CDR3 coding DNA: TGTGCCAGCAGCTCTAGCGGGAGGGCCCTTCTATCAAATGAGCAGTTCTTC. It codes for CASSSSGRALLSNEQFF. The variable domain in full, with the rest retrieved from reference TRBV9 and TRBJ2-1, is DSGVTQTPKHLITATGQRVTLRCSPRSGDLSVYWYQQSLDQGLQFLIQYYNGEERAKGNILERFSAQQFPDLHSELNLSSLELGDSALYFCASSSSGRALLSNEQFFGPGTRLTVL.

The V and J genes are TRBV27 and TRBJ2-5, with TRBD2 identical over 7 bases. The CDR3 length is 14 residues. Germline-derived CDR1 and CDR2 are MNHEY and SMNVEV (reference sequence). V trimming: 5 bases; J trimming: 1 base; junction bases outside the gene matches: 4. The DNA of the CDR3 is TGTGCCAGCAGTCCACTAGCGATCCAAGAGACCCAGTACTTC. This codes for CASSPLAIQETQYF.

The sample holds many counts of this clonotype. This chain joins TRBV20-1 and TRBJ2-5; D gene unclear. Deletions cut 3 bases from V and 1 base from J, with 6 bases between. CDR1 is DFQATT and CDR2 is SNEGSKA in the germline V gene (reference sequence). The CDR3 consists of 12 residues. The CDR3 here is CSASLPQETQYF. CDR3 DNA sequence: TGCAGTGCTAGTCTGCCCCAAGAGACCCAGTACTTC.

This clonotype occurred many times. The rearrangement uses TRBV27 and TRBJ2-3; D is unresolved. The V end lost 3 bases, the J end lost 1 base, and 11 bases lay between the germline ends. This CDR3 spans 15 amino acids. The germline CDR1 and CDR2 sequences are MNHEY and SMNVEV (reference sequence). The CDR3 DNA sequence: TGTGCCAGCAGTTTTCGCGGCACCCGCACAGATACGCAGTATTTT. Protein product: CASSFRGTRTDTQYF.

This clonotype was seen ten or more times. CDR3 amino acids: CSASNSGVKTGELFF. CDR3 sequence (DNA): TGCAGTGCTAGCAACTCGGGAGTAAAAACCGGGGAGCTGTTTTTT. The chain couples TRBV20-1 to TRBJ2-2; TRBD2 might be the D (6 bases). The CDR3 runs to 15 residues. Germline-derived CDR1 and CDR2 are DFQATT and SNEGSKA (reference sequence). Trimming removed 3 bases from V and 5 bases from J, with 16 bases in between.

This clonotype was counted at least ten times. This chain joins TRBV12-3 or TRBV12-4 and TRBJ1-2; a possible D gene is TRBD1 (5 bases). V lost 2 bases and J 0 bases, leaving 10 bases between the germline ends. The CDR3 spans 15 residues. CDR3 DNA: TGTGCCAGCAGTTTATTTTCAGGGTCTAACTATGGCTACACCTTC. Protein sequence: CASSLFSGSNYGYTF.

The chain uses TRBV6-5 and TRBJ2-3; TRBD2 matches 9 bases. The CDR3 is 18 residues long. The V and J ends lost 0 bases and 3 bases, in that order; junction bases with no gene match: 10. Germline loops: CDR1 MNHEY, CDR2 SVGAGI. CDR3: CASSYSSSAGGRTDTQYF. CDR3 nucleotide sequence: TGTGCCAGCAGTTACTCGAGTTCCGCGGGAGGGCGTACAGATACGCAGTATTTT.

The table lists this clonotype with many counts. A read error may account for a junction end that differs from germline. The gene calls are TRBV7-7 and TRBJ2-3, with D unclear. The CDR3 has 16 residues. Germline loops: CDR1 SSHAT, CDR2 FNYEAQ (reference sequence). The CDR3 DNA follows: TGTGCTAGCAGCCCCCAGGTCGCGGCCTCAACAGATACGCAGTATTTT. Residues: CASSPQVAASTDTQYF.

The chain carries TRBV20-1 and TRBJ2-7; 7 bases fit TRBD1. Germline CDR1 reads DFQATT; CDR2 reads SNEGSKA (reference sequence). CDR3 length: 13 residues. V lost 2 bases to trimming and J lost 5 bases; unmatched junction nucleotides: 6. CDR3 coding DNA: TGCAGTGCTAGACAGGGGGTAATGAACGAGCAGTACTTC. Amino acids: CSARQGVMNEQYF.

This clonotype was detected ten times or more. The V call is TRBV5-1, the J call TRBJ1-5; D is unclear. V lost 4 bases, J lost 2 bases, and 13 bases lay in between. Germline lookup yields CDR1 SGHRS and CDR2 YFSETQ. CDR3 length: 15 amino acids. The CDR3 is CASSPEGARNQPQHF. CDR3 DNA sequence: TGCGCCAGCAGCCCCGAAGGCGCCCGCAATCAGCCCCAGCATTTT.

This clonotype appeared a few times. The gene calls are TRBV19 and TRBJ1-5; D is perhaps TRBD1 (5 bases). CDR3 size: 16 residues. Germline V gene data show CDR1 as LNHDA and CDR2 as SQIVND (reference sequence). V dropped 7 bases and J dropped 2 bases, with 18 bases sitting between them. CDR3: CASTVDLGQGNQPQHF. The CDR3 DNA reads TGTGCCAGTACCGTCGACCTCGGACAAGGCAATCAGCCCCAGCATTTT. The full variable domain, with the rest looked up from reference TRBV19 and TRBJ1-5, is DGGITQSPKYLFRKEGQNVTLSCEQNLNHDAMYWYRQDPGQGLRLIYYSQIVNDFQKGDIAEGYSVSREKKESFPLTVTSAQKNPTAFYLCASTVDLGQGNQPQHFGDGTRLSIL.

In this sample, this clonotype turned up many times. The gene calls are TRBV19 and TRBJ1-2; 7 bases agree with TRBD1. This CDR3 spans 14 amino acids. Germline V gene data show CDR1 as LNHDA and CDR2 as SQIVND (reference sequence). The junction had 4 bases not matched to a gene; V was cut back by 3 bases and J by 3 bases. CDR3 protein: CASSMGTAYYGYTF. The DNA for the CDR3 is TGTGCCAGTAGTATGGGGACAGCCTACTATGGCTACACCTTC.

This clonotype occurred many times. The DNA for the CDR3 is TGCAGTGCTAGGACCCCCGGCGTGGTGACCGGGGAGCTGTTTTTT. It codes for CSARTPGVVTGELFF. V gene TRBV20-1 combines with J gene TRBJ2-2; no firm D call. From germline, CDR1 is DFQATT and CDR2 SNEGSKA (reference sequence). V lost 3 bases and J lost 5, with 16 bases in between. The CDR3 is made up of 15 amino acids.

This clonotype has a count of ten or more. The chain joins TRBV5-4 to TRBJ1-2, with 7 bases that match TRBD1. Germline loops: CDR1 SGHNT, CDR2 YYREEE (reference sequence). The CDR3 is 13 residues long. V shed 5 bases, J shed 5 bases, and the junction held 6 bases outside the gene matches. CDR3 in amino acids: CASRDGQEYGYTF. CDR3 sequence (DNA): TGTGCCAGCAGGGATGGACAGGAGTATGGCTACACCTTC.

The sample holds many counts of this clonotype. The J gene is TRBJ2-5, the V gene TRBV5-1; the D gene is possibly TRBD1 (5 bases). Trimming cost V 4 bases and J 1 base, with 8 bases left between them. Germline-derived CDR1 and CDR2 are SGHRS and YFSETQ. The CDR3 is 13 residues long. The CDR3 region is CASSQGSQETQYF. DNA for the CDR3: TGCGCCAGCAGCCAGGGATCCCAAGAGACCCAGTACTTC. Full variable domain (rest looked up from reference TRBV5-1 and TRBJ2-5): KAGVTQTPRYLIKTRGQQVTLSCSPISGHRSVSWYQQTPGQGLQFLFEYFSETQRNKGNFPGRFSGRQFSNSRSEMNVSTLELGDSALYLCASSQGSQETQYFGPGTRLLVL.

By sample fraction, this clonotype is medium-sized. CDR3: CASSHDSYGYTF. Here the CDR3 DNA reads TGTGCCAGCAGCCACGACAGCTATGGCTACACCTTC. The rearrangement links TRBV6-5 to TRBJ1-2; TRBD1 is a possible D gene (5 bases). Trimming removed 6 bases at V and 4 bases at J, with 9 bases between. The germline CDR1 and CDR2 sequences are MNHEY and SVGAGI. The length of the CDR3 is 12 residues.

This clonotype was picked up many times. The chain couples TRBV5-1 to TRBJ2-7; weak D call: TRBD2 (6 bases). V lost 0 bases, J lost 8 bases, and 15 bases lay in between. The CDR3 loop spans 14 amino acids. Per germline, CDR1 SGHRS and CDR2 YFSETQ. CDR3 nucleotides: TGCGCCAGCAGCTTGGATGGGGCCGGGGGTAAGCAGTACTTC. Translated: CASSLDGAGGKQYF.

The gene calls are TRBV5-1 and TRBJ2-3; D might be TRBD1 or TRBD2, each matching 6 bases. V lost 0 bases, J lost 8 bases, and 16 bases lay in between. The CDR3 has 15 amino acids. The germline V gene has CDR1 SGHRS and CDR2 YFSETQ. CDR3 sequence: CASSLDLSGAGTQYF. CDR3 sequence (DNA): TGCGCCAGCAGCTTGGATCTATCGGGGGCTGGTACGCAGTATTTT. The whole variable domain, filled in from reference TRBV5-1 and TRBJ2-3, reads KAGVTQTPRYLIKTRGQQVTLSCSPISGHRSVSWYQQTPGQGLQFLFEYFSETQRNKGNFPGRFSGRQFSNSRSEMNVSTLELGDSALYLCASSLDLSGAGTQYFGPGTRLTVL.